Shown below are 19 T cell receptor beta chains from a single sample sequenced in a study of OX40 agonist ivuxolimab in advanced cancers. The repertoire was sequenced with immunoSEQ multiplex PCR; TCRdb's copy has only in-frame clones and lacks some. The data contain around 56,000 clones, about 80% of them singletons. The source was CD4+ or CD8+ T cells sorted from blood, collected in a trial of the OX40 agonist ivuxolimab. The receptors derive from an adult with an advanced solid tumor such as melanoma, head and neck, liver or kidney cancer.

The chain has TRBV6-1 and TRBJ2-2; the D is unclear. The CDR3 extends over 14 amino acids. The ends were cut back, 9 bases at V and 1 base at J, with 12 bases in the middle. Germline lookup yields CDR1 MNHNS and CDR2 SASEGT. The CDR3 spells CASPTPKNTGELFF. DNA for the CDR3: TGTGCCAGTCCGACACCTAAGAACACCGGGGAGCTGTTTTTT.

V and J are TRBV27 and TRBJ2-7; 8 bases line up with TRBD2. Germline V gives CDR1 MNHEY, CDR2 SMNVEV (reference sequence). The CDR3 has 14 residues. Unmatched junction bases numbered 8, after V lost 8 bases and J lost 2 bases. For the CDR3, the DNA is TGTGCCAGCGGGAGCGGGAGCGGTACCTACGAGCAGTACTTC. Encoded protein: CASGSGSGTYEQYF.

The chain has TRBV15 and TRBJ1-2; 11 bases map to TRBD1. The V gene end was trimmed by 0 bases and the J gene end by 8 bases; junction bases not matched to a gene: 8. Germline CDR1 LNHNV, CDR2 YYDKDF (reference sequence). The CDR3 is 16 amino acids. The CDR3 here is CATSRDLVGQGEGYTF. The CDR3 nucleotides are TGTGCCACCAGCAGAGATCTCGTGGGACAGGGGGAAGGCTACACCTTC.

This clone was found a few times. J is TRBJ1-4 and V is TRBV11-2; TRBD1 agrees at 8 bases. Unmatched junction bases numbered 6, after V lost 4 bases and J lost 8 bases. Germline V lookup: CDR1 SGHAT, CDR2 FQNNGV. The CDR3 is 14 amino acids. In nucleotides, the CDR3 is TGTGCCAGCAGCTCCGACAGGGGAGGGGAAAAACTGTTTTTT. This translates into CASSSDRGGEKLFF.

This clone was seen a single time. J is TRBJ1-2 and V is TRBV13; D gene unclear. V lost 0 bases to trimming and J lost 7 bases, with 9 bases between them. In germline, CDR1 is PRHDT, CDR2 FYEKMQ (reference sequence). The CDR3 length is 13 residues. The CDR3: CASSLGGGSGYTF. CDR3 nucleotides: TGTGCCAGCAGCTTAGGAGGTGGGAGTGGCTACACCTTC.

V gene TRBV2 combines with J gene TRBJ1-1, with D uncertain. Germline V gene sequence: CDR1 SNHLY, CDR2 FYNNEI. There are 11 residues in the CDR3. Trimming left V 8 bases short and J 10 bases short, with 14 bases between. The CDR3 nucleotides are TGTGCCAGCGAAGAGGGATGGGGAGCTTTCTTT. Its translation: CASEEGWGAFF. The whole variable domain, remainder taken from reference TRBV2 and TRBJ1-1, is EPEVTQTPSHQVTQMGQEVILRCVPISNHLYFYWYRQILGQKVEFLVSFYNNEISEKSEIFDDQFSVERPDGSNFTLKIRSTKLEDSAMYFCASEEGWGAFFGQGTRLTVV.

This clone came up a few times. The CDR3 spells CASNRDNDYEQYF. The DNA for the CDR3 is TGTGCCAGCAACAGGGACAATGACTACGAGCAGTACTTC. The chain links TRBV11-1 to TRBJ2-7; maybe TRBD1 (6 bases). V was cut by 7 bases and J by 3 bases, with 13 bases left in between. Germline V lookup: CDR1 SGHAT, CDR2 FQDESV (reference sequence). The CDR3 has 13 residues.

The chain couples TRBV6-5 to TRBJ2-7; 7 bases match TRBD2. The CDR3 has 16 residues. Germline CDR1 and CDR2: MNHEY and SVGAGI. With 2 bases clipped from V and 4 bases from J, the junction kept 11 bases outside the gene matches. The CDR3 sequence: CASSYAPAGGSYEQYF. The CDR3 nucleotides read TGTGCCAGCAGTTACGCCCCGGCCGGCGGGAGTTACGAGCAGTACTTC.

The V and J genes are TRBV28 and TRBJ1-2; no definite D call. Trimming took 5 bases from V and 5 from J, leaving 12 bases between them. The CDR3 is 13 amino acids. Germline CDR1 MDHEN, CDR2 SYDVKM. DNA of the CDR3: TGTGCCAGCAGTGCCTCAAGTCTATATGGCTACACCTTC. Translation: CASSASSLYGYTF.

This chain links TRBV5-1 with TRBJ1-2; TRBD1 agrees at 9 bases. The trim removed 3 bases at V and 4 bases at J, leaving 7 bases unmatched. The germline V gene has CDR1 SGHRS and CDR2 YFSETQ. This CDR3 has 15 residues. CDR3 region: CASSSTGQGTYGYTF. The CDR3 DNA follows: TGCGCCAGCAGCTCCACGGGACAGGGCACCTATGGCTACACCTTC.

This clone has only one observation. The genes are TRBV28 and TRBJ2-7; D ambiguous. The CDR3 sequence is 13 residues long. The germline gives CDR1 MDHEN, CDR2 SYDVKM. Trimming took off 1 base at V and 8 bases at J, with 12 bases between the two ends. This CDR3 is CASSLYDVGQQYF. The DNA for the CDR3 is TGTGCCAGCAGTTTATACGATGTGGGTCAGCAGTACTTC. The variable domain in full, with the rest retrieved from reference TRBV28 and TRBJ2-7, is DVKVTQSSRYLVKRTGEKVFLECVQDMDHENMFWYRQDPGLGLRLIYFSYDVKMKEKGDIPEGYSVSREKKERFSLILESASTNQTSMYLCASSLYDVGQQYFGPGTRLTVT.

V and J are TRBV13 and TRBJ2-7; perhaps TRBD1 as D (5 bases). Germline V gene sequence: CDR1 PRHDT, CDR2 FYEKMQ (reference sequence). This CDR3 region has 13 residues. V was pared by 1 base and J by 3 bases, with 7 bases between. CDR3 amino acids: CASSLEGDYEQYF. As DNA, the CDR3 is TGTGCCAGCAGCTTAGAAGGGGACTACGAGCAGTACTTC. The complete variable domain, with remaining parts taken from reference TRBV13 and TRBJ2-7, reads AAGVIQSPRHLIKEKRETATLKCYPIPRHDTVYWYQQGPGQDPQFLISFYEKMQSDKGSIPDRFSAQQFSDYHSELNMSSLELGDSALYFCASSLEGDYEQYFGPGTRLTVT.

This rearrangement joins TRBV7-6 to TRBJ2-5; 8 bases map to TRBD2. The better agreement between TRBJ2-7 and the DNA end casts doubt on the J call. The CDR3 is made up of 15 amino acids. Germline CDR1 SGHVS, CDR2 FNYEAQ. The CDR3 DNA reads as TGTGCCAGCAGCTTAGAAGGGACTAGGGATTACGAGCAGTACTTC. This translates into CASSLEGTRDYEQYF.

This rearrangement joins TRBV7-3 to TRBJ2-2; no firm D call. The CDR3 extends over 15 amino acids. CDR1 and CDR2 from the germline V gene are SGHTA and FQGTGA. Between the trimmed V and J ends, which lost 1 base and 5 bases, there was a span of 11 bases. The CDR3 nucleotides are TGTGCCAGCAGCTTAAATCCGACGGTTACCGGGGAGCTGTTTTTT. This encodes CASSLNPTVTGELFF.

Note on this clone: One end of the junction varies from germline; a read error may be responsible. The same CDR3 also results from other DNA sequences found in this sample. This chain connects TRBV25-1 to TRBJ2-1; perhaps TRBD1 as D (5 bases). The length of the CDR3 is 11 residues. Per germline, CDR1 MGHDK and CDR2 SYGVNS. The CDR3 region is CATGSSNEQFF. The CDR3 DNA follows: TGTGCCACAGGGTCGTCCAATGAACAGTTCTTC.

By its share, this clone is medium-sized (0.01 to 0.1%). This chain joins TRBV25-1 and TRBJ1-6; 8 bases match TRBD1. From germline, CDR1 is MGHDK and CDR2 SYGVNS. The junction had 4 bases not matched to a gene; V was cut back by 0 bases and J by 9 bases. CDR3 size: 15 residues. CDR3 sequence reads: CASSEYAGQASPLHF. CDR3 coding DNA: TGTGCCAGCAGTGAATATGCGGGACAGGCTTCACCCCTCCACTTT.

The DNA of the CDR3 is TGCGCCAGCAGCTTTTCAGGACTAGCGGGAGAAGAGACCCAGTACTTC. Translated, it gives CASSFSGLAGEETQYF. This rearrangement joins TRBV5-1 to TRBJ2-5; the match to TRBD2 covers 13 bases. The V and J ends lost 2 bases and 3 bases, in that order; junction bases with no gene match: 4. Germline V lookup: CDR1 SGHRS, CDR2 YFSETQ. The CDR3 is 16 amino acids.

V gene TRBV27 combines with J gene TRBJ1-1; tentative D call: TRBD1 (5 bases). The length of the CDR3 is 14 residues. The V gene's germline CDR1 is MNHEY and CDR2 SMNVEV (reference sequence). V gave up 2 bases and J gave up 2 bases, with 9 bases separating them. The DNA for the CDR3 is TGTGCCAGCAGTTTAGGTAGGGGTAACACTGAAGCTTTCTTT. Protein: CASSLGRGNTEAFF.

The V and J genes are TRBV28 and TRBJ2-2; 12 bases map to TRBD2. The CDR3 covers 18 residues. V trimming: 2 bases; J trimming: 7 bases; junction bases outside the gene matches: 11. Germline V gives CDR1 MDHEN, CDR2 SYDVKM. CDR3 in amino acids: CASSLSLTGLAGIGELFF. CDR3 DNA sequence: TGTGCCAGCAGTTTAAGTTTAACAGGACTAGCGGGAATCGGGGAGCTGTTTTTT.